This T cell receptor (beta chain) was sequenced for a study of OX40 agonist ivuxolimab in advanced cancers. Points from the study as a whole: CD8+ T cells (on average) carried more expanded clones than CD4+ T cells. What antigens the expanded peripheral T cells recognized was never established. CD4+ and CD8+ blood T cells expanded clonally by week 6 at 0.1 to 3.0 mg/kg.

The assay was immunoSEQ multiplex PCR, and TCRdb's table has in-frame clones only and misses some. The table lists about 34,000 clones, 85% to 95% of them singletons. Germline V gene sequence: CDR1 SGHTA, CDR2 FQGNSA. The CDR3 runs 15 residues. Trimming left V 5 bases short and J 1 base short, with 13 bases between. This clone was recorded once. Its antigen is still unknown. If patients had autoimmune disease history or systemic immunosuppression, they were excluded. The genes are TRBV7-2 and TRBJ2-3; maybe TRBD1 (6 bases). This sequence originates from an adult with an advanced solid tumor such as melanoma, head and neck, liver or kidney cancer. The source was CD4+ or CD8+ T cells sorted from blood, collected in a trial of the OX40 agonist ivuxolimab. CDR3 bases: TGTGCCAGCAGCCCTGACCCAGGGGGCACAGATACGCAGTATTTT. Translation: CASSPDPGGTDTQYF. The full variable domain, its missing parts supplied by reference TRBV7-2 and TRBJ2-3, is GAGVSQSPSNKVTEKGKDVELRCDPISGHTALYWYRQSLGQGLEFLIYFQGNSAPDKSGLPSDRFSAERTGGSVSTLTIQRTQQEDSAVYLCASSPDPGGTDTQYFGPGTRLTVL.